The T cell receptor beta chain under discussion was sequenced for a study of T-cell reconstitution after alpha-beta-depleted transplantation in children. Germline CDR1 and CDR2: SNHLY and FYNNEI. This CDR3 has 15 amino acids. Trimming stripped 6 bases from V and 1 base from J, with 15 bases between. Using unique molecular identifiers, the investigators prepared the TCRbeta library. TCRdb re-called the PCR reads through MiXCR, storing one row per CDR3 protein. The repertoire consists of some 830,000 distinct CDR3 sequences, with 15% to 20% occurring once and the leading ten covering roughly 5%. Here the sequenced sample was PBMCs, mostly from graft donor cells, taken 360 days after TCRalphabeta/CD19-depleted stem cell transplant. This chain links TRBV2 with TRBJ1-1; maybe TRBD1 (5 bases). The TCR comes from a male patient aged 10-17 years who had a stem cell transplant for acute lymphoblastic leukemia, so the T cells may come from the graft donor. This CDR3 reads CASRDPGSKNTEAFF. CDR3 nucleotides: TGTGCCAGCAGAGATCCAGGGTCGAAGAACACTGAAGCTTTCTTT.